This paragraph reports one T cell receptor beta chain. These data are taken from a study of blood T cell repertoires in COVID-19. Looking at the study overall: COVID-19 samples collected from the United States, Italy and Spain covered acute and convalescent phases.

CDR1 is SGHTA, CDR2 FQGNSA, per germline. The V and J ends lost 2 bases and 4 bases respectively, with 11 bases between them. CDR3 length equals 14 residues. Original data processing: Estimated nucleated cell counts came from reference gene primer amplification. Clones were read by immunoSEQ multiplex PCR, and TCRdb kept only the in-frame ones, dropping some. That table is the source of V, J and clone size, and D and trimming were worked out from the DNA. The repertoire holds about 97,000 clones, with roughly four fifths as singletons. This sequence joins TRBV7-2 and TRBJ1-1; weak D call: TRBD1 (6 bases). This sequence was found in a man in his 70s with acute or convalescent COVID-19. The specimen sequenced was peripheral blood. Written as DNA, the CDR3 is TGTGCCAGCAGCTTAAGGGGGTTAGGCACTGAAGCTTTCTTT. It specifies CASSLRGLGTEAFF.